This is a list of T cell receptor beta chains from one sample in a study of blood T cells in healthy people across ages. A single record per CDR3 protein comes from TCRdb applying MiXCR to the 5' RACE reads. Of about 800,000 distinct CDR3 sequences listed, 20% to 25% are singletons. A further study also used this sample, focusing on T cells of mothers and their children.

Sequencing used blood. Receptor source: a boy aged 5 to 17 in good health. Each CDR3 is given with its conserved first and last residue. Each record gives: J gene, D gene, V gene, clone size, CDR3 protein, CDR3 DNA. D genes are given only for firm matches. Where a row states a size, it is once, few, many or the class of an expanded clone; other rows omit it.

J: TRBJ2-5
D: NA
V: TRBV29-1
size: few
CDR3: CSVENERQARGAQYF
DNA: TGCAGCGTTGAAAACGAGCGGCAGGCTAGGGGGGCCCAGTACTTC

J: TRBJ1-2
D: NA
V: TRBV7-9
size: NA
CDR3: CASSPRTAPNYGYTF
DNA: TGTGCCAGCAGCCCCAGGACAGCCCCTAACTATGGCTACACCTTC

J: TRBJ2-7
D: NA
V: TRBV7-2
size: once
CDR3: CASSFGGSFSEQYF
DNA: TGTGCCAGCAGCTTCGGCGGGTCCTTCTCCGAGCAGTACTTC

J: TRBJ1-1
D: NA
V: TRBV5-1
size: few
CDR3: CASSLGGSEYTEAFF
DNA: TGCGCCAGCAGCTTGGGGGGGTCTGAGTACACTGAAGCTTTCTTT

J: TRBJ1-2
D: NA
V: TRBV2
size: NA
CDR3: CASRAGDYGHIF
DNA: TGTGCCAGCAGGGCAGGGGACTATGGCCACATCTTC

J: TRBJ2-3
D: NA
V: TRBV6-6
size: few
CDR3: CASSYRGLDTDTQYF
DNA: TGTGCCAGCAGTTACCGGGGGCTTGACACAGATACGCAGTATTTT

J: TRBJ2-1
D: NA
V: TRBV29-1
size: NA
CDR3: CSVTGFRDYEQFF
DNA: TGCAGCGTTACGGGGTTTAGGGACTATGAGCAGTTCTTC

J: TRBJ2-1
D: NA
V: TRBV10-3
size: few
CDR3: CAISEAAASHNEQFF
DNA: TGTGCCATCAGTGAGGCGGCTGCCTCCCACAATGAGCAGTTCTTC

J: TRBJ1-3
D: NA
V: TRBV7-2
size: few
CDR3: CASSLRGVRSGNTIYF
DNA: TGTGCCAGCAGCTTAAGAGGGGTGAGATCTGGAAACACCATATATTTT

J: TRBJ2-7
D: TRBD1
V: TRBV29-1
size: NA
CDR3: CSVEDQGTARYEQYF
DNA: TGCAGCGTTGAAGATCAGGGGACAGCACGCTACGAGCAGTACTTC

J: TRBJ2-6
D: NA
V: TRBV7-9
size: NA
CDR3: CASSLVSGVSGANVLTF
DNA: TGTGCCAGCAGCTTAGTCTCAGGAGTCTCTGGGGCCAACGTCCTGACTTTC

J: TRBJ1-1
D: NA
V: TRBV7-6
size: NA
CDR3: CASSPHLNTEAFF
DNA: TGTGCCAGCAGCCCCCACCTCAACACTGAAGCTTTCTTT

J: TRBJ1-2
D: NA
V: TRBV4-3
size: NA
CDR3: CASSQGVAALYGYTF
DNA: TGCGCCAGCAGCCAAGGCGTTGCGGCGTTGTATGGCTACACCTTC

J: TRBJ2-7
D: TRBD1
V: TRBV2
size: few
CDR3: CATETKDRWSGYEQYF
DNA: TGTGCCACTGAGACCAAGGACAGGTGGTCTGGCTACGAGCAGTACTTC

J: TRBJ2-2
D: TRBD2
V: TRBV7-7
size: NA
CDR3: CASREAAGDANGELFF
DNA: TGTGCTAGCAGGGAGGCAGCGGGAGACGCCAACGGGGAGCTGTTTTTT

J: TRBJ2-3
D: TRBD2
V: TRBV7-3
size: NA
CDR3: CASSRLLGTSGGAKDTQYF
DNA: TGTGCCAGCAGCCGTCTCCTCGGGACTAGCGGGGGGGCCAAGGATACGCAGTATTTT

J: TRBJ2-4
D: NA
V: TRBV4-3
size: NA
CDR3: CASSQDKGQTNIQYF
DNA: TGCGCCAGCAGCCAAGATAAAGGACAGACAAACATTCAGTACTTC

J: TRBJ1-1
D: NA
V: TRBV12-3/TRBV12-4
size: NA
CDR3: CASSFLFEAFF
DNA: TGTGCCAGCAGTTTTTTATTTGAAGCTTTCTTT

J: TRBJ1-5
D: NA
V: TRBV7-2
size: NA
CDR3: CASSLDYQVPQHF
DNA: TGTGCCAGCAGCTTAGATTATCAGGTGCCCCAGCATTTT

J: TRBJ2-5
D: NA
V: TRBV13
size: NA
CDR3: CASSLGADARGVQYF
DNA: TGTGCCAGCAGCTTAGGGGCGGACGCGCGCGGGGTCCAGTACTTC

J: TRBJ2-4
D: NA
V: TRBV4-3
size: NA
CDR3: CASSQEVGGFLAKNIQYF
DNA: TGCGCCAGCAGCCAAGAAGTGGGCGGGTTCCTAGCCAAAAACATTCAGTACTTC

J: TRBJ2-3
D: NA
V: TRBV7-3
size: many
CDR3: CASSLSGGRTDTQYF
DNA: TGTGCCAGCAGCTTATCCGGGGGTCGCACAGATACGCAGTATTTT

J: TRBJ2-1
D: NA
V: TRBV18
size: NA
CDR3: CASSPVLLEQFF
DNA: TGTGCCAGCTCCCCCGTCCTCCTGGAGCAGTTCTTC

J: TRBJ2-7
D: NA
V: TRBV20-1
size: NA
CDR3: CSAKKAGTSTF
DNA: TGCAGTGCTAAAAAGGCGGGGACCTCAACTTTC

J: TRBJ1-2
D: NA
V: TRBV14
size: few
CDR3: CASSHAIRDTPNYGYTF
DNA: TGTGCCAGCAGCCACGCCATTCGGGACACCCCAAACTATGGCTACACCTTC

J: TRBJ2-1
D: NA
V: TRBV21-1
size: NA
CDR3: CASTPNRTVPSYNEQFF
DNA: TGTGCCAGCACCCCCAATCGGACAGTTCCCTCCTACAATGAGCAGTTCTTC

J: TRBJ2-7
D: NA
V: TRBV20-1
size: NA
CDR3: CSATRESYEQYF
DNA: TGCAGCGCGACTAGGGAGTCCTACGAGCAGTACTTC

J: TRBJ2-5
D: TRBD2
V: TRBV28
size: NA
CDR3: CASTSGLAGSQETQYF
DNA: TGTGCCAGCACCTCAGGACTAGCGGGGTCCCAAGAGACCCAGTACTTC

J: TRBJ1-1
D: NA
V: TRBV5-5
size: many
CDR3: CASSLLNTEAFF
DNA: TGTGCCAGCAGTCTGCTTAACACTGAAGCTTTCTTT